A selection of T cell receptor beta chains follows, all from one sample in a study of CD8 T cells in ankylosing spondylitis. TCRdb reprocessed the 5' RACE reads with MiXCR, giving one entry per CDR3 protein. The sample contains under 400,000 distinct CDR3 sequences, roughly 10% of which appear only once. Material: blood, either unsorted or a sorted T cell fraction (not recorded which). All receptors derive from a female donor with ankylosing spondylitis or in good health (not recorded which). CDR3s include the opening cysteine and the closing phenylalanine or tryptophan. D genes are given only for firm matches. A clone size is listed for some rows: how often the clone was seen (once, few, many), or a class if it is expanded.

V gene	J gene	D gene	clone size	CDR3 protein	CDR3 DNA
TRBV12-3/TRBV12-4	TRBJ1-1	NA	few	CASREDNGAFF	TGTGCCAGCAGGGAGGACAACGGAGCTTTCTTT
TRBV7-2	TRBJ2-7	NA	many	CASSLELAGSYEQYF	TGTGCCAGCAGCTTAGAACTGGCCGGCTCCTACGAGCAGTACTTC
TRBV3-1	TRBJ2-1	NA	NA	CASSPLGSGAYNEQLF	TGTGCCAGCAGCCCCCTGGGATCTGGGGCCTACAATGAGCAGCTCTTC
TRBV28	TRBJ2-5	TRBD2	few	CASSLPRGRPQETQYF	TGTGCCAGCAGTTTACCGCGCGGGAGGCCCCAAGAGACCCAGTACTTC
TRBV5-1	TRBJ2-3	NA	many	CASSFLTDTQYF	TGCGCCAGCAGCTTCCTCACAGATACGCAGTATTTT
TRBV2	TRBJ1-3	NA	NA	CASKGGVPISGNTIYF	TGTGCCAGCAAGGGAGGCGTCCCTATCTCTGGAAACACCATATATTTT
TRBV6-1	TRBJ1-5	TRBD1	NA	CASKTISGTVNQPQHF	TGTGCCAGCAAGACTATCTCCGGGACAGTCAATCAGCCCCAGCATTTT
TRBV7-8	TRBJ1-4	TRBD1	NA	CASSVGTGDEKLFF	TGTGCCAGCAGCGTCGGGACAGGAGATGAAAAACTGTTTTTT
TRBV5-6	TRBJ2-7	NA	many	CASSPRAWSSYEQYF	TGTGCCAGCAGCCCTCGGGCGTGGAGCTCCTACGAGCAGTACTTC
TRBV29-1	TRBJ2-7	TRBD1	NA	CSGGTGGNEQYF	TGCAGCGGCGGGACAGGGGGCAACGAGCAGTACTTC
TRBV2	TRBJ2-7	NA	once	CASTGESYEQYF	TGTGCCAGCACGGGGGAGAGCTACGAGCAGTACTTC
TRBV20-1	TRBJ1-2	TRBD1	NA	CSASPGGARERNYGYTF	TGCAGTGCTAGCCCAGGGGGGGCTCGAGAACGGAACTATGGCTACACCTTC
TRBV15	TRBJ2-3	NA	many	CATSGGTNTDTQYF	TGTGCCACCAGCGGCGGGACCAACACAGATACGCAGTATTTT
TRBV20-1	TRBJ2-3	NA	many	CSAIASGTDTQYF	TGCAGTGCTATAGCCAGCGGAACAGATACGCAGTATTTT
TRBV20-1	TRBJ2-1	TRBD2	many	CSASGEGYGNEQFF	TGCAGTGCTAGTGGGGAGGGCTACGGCAATGAGCAGTTCTTC
TRBV6-1	TRBJ2-3	NA	many	CAVSRETSAIRGTQYF	TGTGCCGTATCACGGGAAACTAGCGCGATCAGGGGTACGCAGTATTTT
TRBV20-1	TRBJ2-1	TRBD2	NA	CSASLAGGPEEQFF	TGCAGTGCTAGTTTGGCGGGAGGGCCGGAGGAGCAGTTCTTC
TRBV9	TRBJ1-6	TRBD1	many	CASSSGTGANSPLHF	TGTGCCAGCAGCTCCGGGACAGGGGCTAATTCACCCCTCCACTTT
TRBV7-6	TRBJ2-7	TRBD1	few	CASSSFWGQGVGEQYF	TGTGCCAGCAGCTCCTTCTGGGGACAGGGGGTGGGTGAGCAGTACTTC
TRBV5-1	TRBJ2-5	TRBD1	NA	CASSQDRRETQYF	TGCGCCAGCAGCCAGGACAGGCGGGAGACCCAGTACTTC
TRBV5-1	TRBJ2-7	NA	many	CASSLKVGLNEQYF	TGCGCCAGCAGCTTGAAGGTCGGGCTGAACGAGCAGTACTTC
TRBV12-3/TRBV12-4	TRBJ1-2	NA	many	CASSLAAGAGGYTF	TGTGCCAGCAGTCTCGCGGCGGGGGCGGGTGGCTACACCTTC
TRBV7-8	TRBJ2-2	NA	many	CASSSDGYTGELFF	TGTGCCAGCAGCTCGGACGGGTACACCGGGGAGCTGTTTTTT
TRBV12-3/TRBV12-4	TRBJ2-7	NA	few	CASSSSGTYEQYF	TGTGCCAGCAGTTCATCGGGAACCTACGAGCAGTACTTC
TRBV7-9	TRBJ1-5	NA	NA	CASSLTRGQPQHF	TGTGCCAGCAGCTTAACCCGAGGTCAGCCCCAGCATTTT
TRBV20-1	TRBJ2-7	TRBD2	few	CSASSGRDYEQYF	TGCAGTGCAAGTAGCGGGAGGGATTACGAGCAGTACTTC
TRBV4-3	TRBJ2-5	NA	many	CASSQGTASQETQYF	TGCGCCAGCAGCCAAGGGACAGCTTCCCAAGAGACCCAGTACTTC
TRBV24-1	TRBJ2-3	NA	many	CATSDRGDGADTQYF	TGTGCCACCAGTGACCGTGGGGACGGCGCAGATACGCAGTATTTT
TRBV5-1	TRBJ2-1	TRBD1	few	CASSWTGGEGYEQFF	TGCGCCAGCAGCTGGACAGGGGGCGAAGGCTATGAGCAGTTCTTC
TRBV5-6	TRBJ2-1	NA	many	CASSLVGSSYNEQFF	TGTGCCAGCAGCTTGGTAGGGAGCTCCTACAATGAGCAGTTCTTC
TRBV20-1	TRBJ2-7	TRBD2	many	CSARVRASGYEQYF	TGCAGTGCTAGAGTTAGGGCTAGCGGGTACGAGCAGTACTTC
TRBV20-1	TRBJ2-1	TRBD2	many	CSADTLTSGFYNEQFF	TGCAGTGCTGACACGTTGACTAGCGGGTTCTACAATGAGCAGTTCTTC
TRBV20-1	TRBJ2-1	TRBD2	many	CSASQASGRGDEQFF	TGCAGTGCTTCCCAGGCTAGCGGGAGGGGAGATGAGCAGTTCTTC
TRBV30	TRBJ2-2	NA	NA	CAWSMGFDTGEPFF	TGTGCCTGGAGTATGGGGTTCGACACCGGGGAGCCGTTTTTT
TRBV24-1	TRBJ2-7	NA	few	CATSESTVPYEQYF	TGTGCCACCAGTGAGTCAACAGTACCCTACGAGCAGTACTTC
TRBV4-3	TRBJ2-1	TRBD1	many	CASSQGTGSYNEQFF	TGCGCCAGCAGCCAAGGGACAGGGTCCTACAATGAGCAGTTCTTC
TRBV20-1	TRBJ2-1	NA	NA	CSARGSGPNEQFF	TGCAGTGCTAGAGGTAGTGGGCCCAATGAGCAGTTCTTC
TRBV7-8	TRBJ2-6	NA	few	CASSSSASSGANVLTF	TGTGCCAGCAGCTCATCTGCGAGCTCTGGGGCCAACGTCCTGACTTTC
TRBV10-3	TRBJ1-3	NA	many	CAITGSGNTIYF	TGTGCCATCACCGGGTCTGGAAACACCATATATTTT
TRBV12-3/TRBV12-4	TRBJ2-3	TRBD2	many	CASSPRGGRGTDTQYF	TGTGCCAGCAGTCCCCGGGGAGGGAGAGGTACAGATACGCAGTATTTT
TRBV5-5	TRBJ2-7	NA	NA	CASSLDLGAYEQYF	TGTGCCAGCAGCTTGGACTTGGGGGCCTACGAGCAGTACTTC
TRBV5-6	TRBJ2-3	TRBD1	few	CASSRLGTGSTDTQYF	TGTGCCAGCAGCAGACTCGGGACAGGGAGCACAGATACGCAGTATTTT
TRBV5-1	TRBJ1-2	NA	many	CASSLYSGEYGYTF	TGCGCCAGCAGCTTGTATTCGGGGGAATATGGCTACACCTTC